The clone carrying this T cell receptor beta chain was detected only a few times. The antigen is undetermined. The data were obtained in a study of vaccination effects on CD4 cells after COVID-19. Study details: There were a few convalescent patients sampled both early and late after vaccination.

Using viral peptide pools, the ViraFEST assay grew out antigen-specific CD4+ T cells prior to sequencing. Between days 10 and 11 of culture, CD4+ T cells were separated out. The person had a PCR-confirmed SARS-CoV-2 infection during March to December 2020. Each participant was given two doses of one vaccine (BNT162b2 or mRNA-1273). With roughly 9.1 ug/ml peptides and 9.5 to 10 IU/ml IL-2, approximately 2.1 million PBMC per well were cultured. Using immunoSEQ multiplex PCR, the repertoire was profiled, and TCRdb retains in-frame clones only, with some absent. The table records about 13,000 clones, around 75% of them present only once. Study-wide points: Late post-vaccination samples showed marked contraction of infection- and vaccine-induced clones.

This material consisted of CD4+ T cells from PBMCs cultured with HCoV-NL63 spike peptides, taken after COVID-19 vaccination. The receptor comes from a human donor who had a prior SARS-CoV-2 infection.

The DNA of the CDR3 is TGTGCCAGCAGCTTAGGACAGGGGAATGAGCAGTTCTTC. Amino acids: CASSLGQGNEQFF. The chain couples TRBV13 to TRBJ2-1; TRBD1 matches 7 bases. J lost 7 bases, V lost 0 bases, and 0 bases had no gene match. The CDR3 runs 13 residues. Germline CDR1 reads PRHDT; CDR2 reads FYEKMQ (reference sequence).